This is a list of T cell receptor beta chains from one sample in a study of Graves' ophthalmopathy and Graves' hyperthyroidism. TCRdb passed the multiplex PCR reads through MiXCR, listing each CDR3 protein once. The sample shows 660,000 or so distinct CDR3 sequences, approximately 39% of them seen only once. Sequencing was carried out using peripheral blood. The receptors here all came from an adult man with Graves' ophthalmopathy. Each CDR3 is given with its conserved first and last residue. The order of the fields is CDR3 protein, CDR3 DNA, V gene, clone size, D gene, J gene. The D gene is left open where the match is weak. Clone size is not always given. Where it is, it says once, few, many or a class for expanded clones.

cdr3_aa: CASSEAAGRLAGVETQYF
cdr3_nt: TGTGCCAGCAGTGAAGCCGCCGGCAGACTAGCGGGGGTAGAGACCCAGTACTTC
v_call: TRBV6-1
clone_size: .
d_call: TRBD2
j_call: TRBJ2-5

cdr3_aa: CASSVTGIGYTF
cdr3_nt: TGTGCCAGCAGCGTGACAGGGATTGGCTACACCTTC
v_call: TRBV9
clone_size: .
d_call: TRBD1
j_call: TRBJ1-2

cdr3_aa: CATSDLRDRKESAEAFF
cdr3_nt: TGTGCCACCAGTGATTTGAGGGACAGGAAGGAATCCGCTGAAGCTTTCTTT
v_call: TRBV24-1
clone_size: many
d_call: TRBD1
j_call: TRBJ1-1

cdr3_aa: CASSSAGTVQRSGANVLTF
cdr3_nt: TGTGCCAGCAGCTCCGCCGGGACAGTGCAACGCTCTGGGGCCAACGTCCTGACTTTC
v_call: TRBV5-6
clone_size: .
d_call: TRBD1
j_call: TRBJ2-6

cdr3_aa: CASSDLRRDRADANTGELFF
cdr3_nt: TGTGCCAGCAGTGACCTTCGTCGGGACAGGGCAGATGCGAACACCGGGGAGCTGTTTTTT
v_call: TRBV2
clone_size: .
d_call: TRBD1
j_call: TRBJ2-2

cdr3_aa: CASSFGTQNQPQHF
cdr3_nt: TGTGCCAGCAGTTTCGGGACACAGAATCAGCCCCAGCATTTT
v_call: TRBV5-8
clone_size: many
d_call: .
j_call: TRBJ1-5

cdr3_aa: CASRPGPRQQTQYF
cdr3_nt: TGTGCCAGCAGGCCCGGGCCTCGACAGCAGACCCAGTACTTC
v_call: TRBV2
clone_size: .
d_call: .
j_call: TRBJ2-5

cdr3_aa: CASSGGRYNEQYF
cdr3_nt: TGTGCCAGCAGCGGGGGGCGCTACAATGAGCAGTACTTC
v_call: TRBV2
clone_size: .
d_call: .
j_call: TRBJ2-7

cdr3_aa: CASRDLENTEAFF
cdr3_nt: TGTGCCAGCAGGGATTTGGAGAACACTGAAGCTTTCTTT
v_call: TRBV10-3
clone_size: .
d_call: .
j_call: TRBJ1-1

cdr3_aa: CSAKTPSSYNEQYF
cdr3_nt: TGCAGCGCCAAGACTCCTAGCTCCTACAATGAGCAGTACTTC
v_call: TRBV29-1
clone_size: .
d_call: .
j_call: TRBJ2-7

cdr3_aa: CASSTGNSPLHF
cdr3_nt: TGTGCCAGCAGTACAGGGAATTCACCCCTCCACTTT
v_call: TRBV2
clone_size: many
d_call: .
j_call: TRBJ1-6

cdr3_aa: CATSDLGTSGSDGELFF
cdr3_nt: TGTGCCACCAGTGACCTCGGGACTAGCGGGAGCGACGGGGAGCTGTTTTTT
v_call: TRBV24-1
clone_size: many
d_call: TRBD2
j_call: TRBJ2-2

cdr3_aa: CASSDRLAGAGETQYF
cdr3_nt: TGTGCCAGCAGTGACCGTCTTGCGGGGGCGGGAGAGACCCAGTACTTC
v_call: TRBV6-5
clone_size: many
d_call: .
j_call: TRBJ2-5

cdr3_aa: CASSLAPGRVGETQYF
cdr3_nt: TGTGCCAGCAGCTTAGCGCCGGGTAGGGTCGGGGAGACCCAGTACTTC
v_call: TRBV11-2
clone_size: .
d_call: .
j_call: TRBJ2-5

cdr3_aa: CASSGETGLWNTEAFF
cdr3_nt: TGTGCCAGCAGCGGCGAAACTGGACTCTGGAACACTGAAGCTTTCTTT
v_call: TRBV7-9
clone_size: few
d_call: .
j_call: TRBJ1-1

cdr3_aa: CSVEDRGPNYGYTF
cdr3_nt: TGCAGCGTTGAAGACAGGGGGCCTAACTATGGCTACACCTTC
v_call: TRBV29-1
clone_size: many
d_call: TRBD1
j_call: TRBJ1-2

cdr3_aa: CAISDGGAGHEKLFF
cdr3_nt: TGTGCCATCAGTGATGGGGGGGCTGGGCATGAAAAACTGTTTTTT
v_call: TRBV25-1
clone_size: .
d_call: .
j_call: TRBJ1-4

cdr3_aa: CASSLQGLAEETQYF
cdr3_nt: TGTGCCAGCAGCTTGCAGGGACTAGCAGAAGAGACCCAGTACTTC
v_call: TRBV7-9
clone_size: .
d_call: TRBD2
j_call: TRBJ2-5

cdr3_aa: CASSLSSNSPLHF
cdr3_nt: TGTGCCAGCAGCTTATCATCCAATTCACCCCTCCACTTT
v_call: TRBV7-3
clone_size: many
d_call: .
j_call: TRBJ1-6

cdr3_aa: CASGFGTGQETQYF
cdr3_nt: TGTGCTAGTGGTTTTGGGACAGGACAAGAGACCCAGTACTTC
v_call: TRBV12-5
clone_size: few
d_call: TRBD1
j_call: TRBJ2-5

cdr3_aa: CAWSVRGKAFF
cdr3_nt: TGTGCCTGGAGTGTACGGGGGAAAGCTTTCTTT
v_call: TRBV30
clone_size: .
d_call: .
j_call: TRBJ1-1

cdr3_aa: CASSLGTQNTEAFF
cdr3_nt: TGTGCCAGCAGCCTTGGGACACAGAACACTGAAGCTTTCTTT
v_call: TRBV5-5
clone_size: many
d_call: .
j_call: TRBJ1-1

cdr3_aa: CASSGQGQSPLHF
cdr3_nt: TGTGCCAGCTCGGGACAGGGACAGTCACCCCTCCACTTT
v_call: TRBV4-2
clone_size: many
d_call: TRBD1
j_call: TRBJ1-6

cdr3_aa: CASSLRGQLQETQYF
cdr3_nt: TGTGCCAGCAGCTTACGAGGACAGCTCCAAGAGACCCAGTACTTC
v_call: TRBV7-2
clone_size: .
d_call: .
j_call: TRBJ2-5

cdr3_aa: CASSASDDWRQETQYF
cdr3_nt: TGTGCCAGCAGTGCTTCGGATGACTGGCGGCAAGAGACCCAGTACTTC
v_call: TRBV25-1
clone_size: .
d_call: .
j_call: TRBJ2-5

cdr3_aa: CATSRVFGPLHF
cdr3_nt: TGTGCCACCAGCAGAGTTTTCGGACCCCTCCACTTT
v_call: TRBV15
clone_size: many
d_call: .
j_call: TRBJ1-6

cdr3_aa: CAISGFGNTIYF
cdr3_nt: TGTGCCATTTCAGGGTTTGGAAACACCATATATTTT
v_call: TRBV28
clone_size: .
d_call: .
j_call: TRBJ1-3

cdr3_aa: CASSPPSETQYF
cdr3_nt: TGTGCCAGCTCACCACCGAGCGAGACCCAGTACTTC
v_call: TRBV18
clone_size: .
d_call: .
j_call: TRBJ2-5

cdr3_aa: CASSLAASGGPYEQYF
cdr3_nt: TGTGCCAGCAGCTTAGCGGCCAGCGGGGGTCCCTACGAGCAGTACTTC
v_call: TRBV7-2
clone_size: many
d_call: TRBD2
j_call: TRBJ2-7

cdr3_aa: CASRGTGGAGYTF
cdr3_nt: TGTGCCAGCAGGGGGACAGGGGGCGCGGGCTACACCTTC
v_call: TRBV6-5
clone_size: many
d_call: TRBD1
j_call: TRBJ1-2

cdr3_aa: CASSRRQGGSANVLTF
cdr3_nt: TGTGCCAGTAGTAGACGACAGGGAGGTAGCGCCAACGTCCTGACTTTC
v_call: TRBV19
clone_size: many
d_call: .
j_call: TRBJ2-6

cdr3_aa: CASSYTGTVQETQYF
cdr3_nt: TGTGCCAGTAGTTACACCGGGACGGTCCAAGAGACCCAGTACTTC
v_call: TRBV19
clone_size: many
d_call: .
j_call: TRBJ2-5

cdr3_aa: CATKGQGDSPLHF
cdr3_nt: TGTGCCACCAAGGGACAGGGGGATTCACCCCTCCACTTT
v_call: TRBV10-3
clone_size: .
d_call: TRBD1
j_call: TRBJ1-6

cdr3_aa: CASSLGGGSLREQYF
cdr3_nt: TGTGCCAGCAGCTTAGGGGGCGGGAGCCTTCGCGAGCAGTACTTC
v_call: TRBV5-4
clone_size: few
d_call: .
j_call: TRBJ2-7

cdr3_aa: CASSVLTGGTDTEAFF
cdr3_nt: TGTGCCAGCAGCGTTCTAACAGGGGGCACGGACACTGAAGCTTTCTTT
v_call: TRBV11-1
clone_size: .
d_call: TRBD1
j_call: TRBJ1-1

cdr3_aa: CASSERGTGVPPLHF
cdr3_nt: TGTGCCAGCAGTGAACGAGGGACAGGGGTCCCACCCCTCCACTTT
v_call: TRBV25-1
clone_size: once
d_call: TRBD1
j_call: TRBJ1-6

cdr3_aa: CASSLGGAGTQYF
cdr3_nt: TGTGCCAGCAGCTTAGGCGGGGCGGGGACCCAGTACTTC
v_call: TRBV7-2
clone_size: .
d_call: .
j_call: TRBJ2-5

cdr3_aa: CASSVKRDRGFGYTF
cdr3_nt: TGTGCCAGTAGTGTTAAGCGGGACAGGGGATTTGGCTACACCTTC
v_call: TRBV19
clone_size: few
d_call: TRBD1
j_call: TRBJ1-2

cdr3_aa: CASSRGTANTEAFF
cdr3_nt: TGCGCCAGCAGCCGAGGGACTGCGAACACTGAAGCTTTCTTT
v_call: TRBV4-3
clone_size: many
d_call: .
j_call: TRBJ1-1

cdr3_aa: CASSQEGRANSGNTIYF
cdr3_nt: TGTGCCAGCAGCCAAGAAGGCAGAGCAAACTCTGGAAACACCATATATTTT
v_call: TRBV7-2
clone_size: few
d_call: .
j_call: TRBJ1-3

cdr3_aa: CASSLGHPDRNSPLHF
cdr3_nt: TGTGCCAGCAGCTTGGGGCACCCAGACAGAAATTCACCCCTCCACTTT
v_call: TRBV5-4
clone_size: many
d_call: .
j_call: TRBJ1-6

cdr3_aa: CATSIRRGTGTQYF
cdr3_nt: TGTGCCACCAGCATTCGGAGGGGGACGGGGACCCAGTACTTC
v_call: TRBV15
clone_size: many
d_call: .
j_call: TRBJ2-5

cdr3_aa: CASTPRGGYTEAFF
cdr3_nt: TGTGCCAGCACTCCAAGGGGGGGGTACACTGAAGCTTTCTTT
v_call: TRBV6-5
clone_size: .
d_call: .
j_call: TRBJ1-1

cdr3_aa: CSVGLGQGPAFF
cdr3_nt: TGCAGCGTTGGACTAGGACAGGGACCCGCTTTCTTT
v_call: TRBV29-1
clone_size: .
d_call: TRBD1
j_call: TRBJ1-1

cdr3_aa: CSATGPGLQTQYF
cdr3_nt: TGCAGTGCTACGGGGCCAGGGTTACAGACCCAGTACTTC
v_call: TRBV20-1
clone_size: many
d_call: .
j_call: TRBJ2-5

cdr3_aa: CAIGLAYEQYF
cdr3_nt: TGTGCCATCGGCCTTGCCTACGAGCAGTACTTC
v_call: TRBV10-3
clone_size: once
d_call: .
j_call: TRBJ2-7

cdr3_aa: CASSHILWTGHTSSGANVLTF
cdr3_nt: TGTGCCAGCAGCCACATCCTTTGGACAGGACACACCAGCTCTGGGGCCAACGTCCTGACTTTC
v_call: TRBV7-2
clone_size: few
d_call: TRBD1
j_call: TRBJ2-6

cdr3_aa: CASSFTEFSGNTIYF
cdr3_nt: TGTGCCAGCAGTTTCACAGAATTCTCTGGAAACACCATATATTTT
v_call: TRBV6-6
clone_size: .
d_call: .
j_call: TRBJ1-3

cdr3_aa: CASGQGDLPLHF
cdr3_nt: TGTGCCAGCGGACAGGGCGATTTACCCCTTCACTTT
v_call: TRBV7-2
clone_size: .
d_call: TRBD1
j_call: TRBJ1-6

cdr3_aa: CASSLDRGFYGYTF
cdr3_nt: TGTGCCAGCAGCTTAGATCGCGGTTTCTATGGCTACACCTTC
v_call: TRBV7-8
clone_size: many
d_call: .
j_call: TRBJ1-2

cdr3_aa: CASSLSRGYPGLAGYTGELFF
cdr3_nt: TGTGCCAGCAGCTTATCCAGGGGCTATCCTGGGCTAGCGGGTTACACCGGGGAGCTGTTTTTT
v_call: TRBV7-2
clone_size: .
d_call: TRBD2
j_call: TRBJ2-2

cdr3_aa: CASSQAGLAGAGEQYF
cdr3_nt: TGTGCCAGCAGCCAAGCCGGACTAGCGGGAGCAGGGGAGCAGTACTTC
v_call: TRBV3-1
clone_size: .
d_call: TRBD2
j_call: TRBJ2-7

cdr3_aa: CASSPTAVNTEAFF
cdr3_nt: TGTGCCAGTAGCCCCACCGCGGTGAACACTGAAGCTTTCTTT
v_call: TRBV19
clone_size: many
d_call: .
j_call: TRBJ1-1

cdr3_aa: CASSQRNRDEATNEKLFF
cdr3_nt: TGCGCCAGCAGCCAGCGAAACCGGGACGAAGCAACTAATGAAAAACTGTTTTTT
v_call: TRBV7-9
clone_size: .
d_call: .
j_call: TRBJ1-4

cdr3_aa: CSVEGSSGKGSGANVLTF
cdr3_nt: TGCAGCGTTGAAGGGTCTAGCGGGAAGGGCTCTGGGGCCAACGTCCTGACTTTC
v_call: TRBV29-1
clone_size: .
d_call: TRBD2
j_call: TRBJ2-6

cdr3_aa: CASSLELPGIRDNGYTF
cdr3_nt: TGTGCCAGCAGCTTGGAGTTGCCAGGGATTAGGGACAATGGCTACACCTTC
v_call: TRBV7-9
clone_size: many
d_call: .
j_call: TRBJ1-2